Sequencing of this TCR beta chain was carried out in a study of T-cell memory formation after mild COVID-19. Overall study context: Most TCR clusters belonged to a single donor. Notes on the study in general: Chiefly within CM and EM were the contracting CD4+ clones; CD8+ ones were within EMRA. A second wave expanding day 15 to 37 was CD4+-biased; contracting clones were balanced.

5'RACE, which relied on constant-segment primers, yielded TCR alpha and TCR beta cDNA libraries carrying sample barcodes and UMIs. MiXCR was run by TCRdb on the 5' RACE reads, yielding one entry per CDR3 protein. The repertoire includes about 350,000 distinct CDR3 sequences, roughly 13% of them detected once, and roughly 20% sits in the top ten. The V segment lost 5 bases and the J segment 0 bases; nucleotides outside the gene matches: 5. Germline CDR1 is SGHRS and CDR2 is YFSETQ. The CDR3 is 15 residues long. To note about this clonotype: As yet, its antigen is unknown.

The TCR comes from a man younger than 35 who had mild COVID-19 (a few samples of this study predate the infection). Cell type and time point are not known. The chain joins TRBV5-1 to TRBJ1-5, with 7 bases fitting TRBD1. Sequencing input: PBMCs or a T cell subset sorted from them (not recorded which). The CDR3 spells CASRPTGDSNQPQHF. The CDR3 DNA reads TGCGCCAGCAGGCCCACAGGGGATAGCAATCAGCCCCAGCATTTT.